The rows below give T cell receptor beta chains drawn from one sample of a study of blood T cells in healthy people across ages. One entry per CDR3 protein, called by TCRdb with MiXCR from the 5' RACE reads. The sample lists some 900,000 distinct CDR3 sequences; less than 35% were seen once. The sample was blood. The receptors were sampled from an elderly woman in good health. The CDR3 runs from the conserved cysteine through the conserved F or W. Fields, in order: J gene, V gene, D gene, CDR3 length, clone size, CDR3 protein, CDR3 DNA. A D gene is named only where the DNA matches it firmly. Size values are once, few and many counts, or a class for expanded clones, and some rows have none.

TRBJ1-6,TRBV4-2,-,17,many,CASSSPGLNSYNSPLHF,TGTGCCAGCAGCTCTCCGGGACTAAACTCCTATAATTCACCCCTCCACTTT
TRBJ1-6,TRBV7-2,-,14,-,CASSLKGAGSPLHF,TGTGCCAGCAGCTTGAAAGGGGCTGGTTCACCCCTCCACTTT
TRBJ1-5,TRBV20-1,-,15,many,CSARVTRTSNQPQHF,TGCAGTGCTAGAGTGACCCGAACAAGCAATCAGCCCCAGCATTTT
TRBJ2-3,TRBV7-9,-,14,many,CASSLVKGTDTQYF,TGTGCCAGCAGCTTAGTTAAGGGAACAGATACGCAGTATTTT
TRBJ2-1,TRBV20-1,TRBD2,18,-,CSAPKPGLAGGAYNEQFF,TGCAGTGCTCCGAAGCCGGGACTAGCGGGAGGCGCCTACAATGAGCAGTTCTTC
TRBJ2-1,TRBV7-2,-,15,-,CASSLLSDSYNEQFF,TGTGCCAGCAGCTTACTATCCGACTCCTACAATGAGCAGTTCTTC
TRBJ2-5,TRBV11-3,-,16,few,CASSLDGRRGRETQYF,TGTGCCAGCAGCTTAGATGGTCGGCGGGGAAGAGAGACCCAGTACTTC
TRBJ1-2,TRBV5-5,-,13,many,CASSFDWNYGYTF,TGTGCCAGCAGCTTCGACTGGAACTATGGCTACACCTTC
TRBJ1-1,TRBV6-5,-,14,-,CASSFHSGATEAFF,TGTGCCAGCAGCTTCCATTCAGGGGCCACTGAAGCTTTCTTT
TRBJ1-1,TRBV7-2,TRBD1,16,-,CASRTGVGIMNTEAFF,TGTGCCAGCAGGACAGGGGTGGGTATAATGAACACTGAAGCTTTCTTT
TRBJ2-3,TRBV9,TRBD2,15,many,CASSAGLAGADTQYF,TGTGCCAGCAGCGCGGGACTAGCGGGGGCAGATACGCAGTATTTT
TRBJ2-2,TRBV7-2,-,16,-,CASSFDRYANTGELFF,TGTGCCAGCAGCTTTGACAGATACGCGAACACCGGGGAGCTGTTTTTT
TRBJ1-2,TRBV30,-,15,few,CAWSVPAGFRYGYTF,TGTGCCTGGAGTGTACCGGCAGGGTTCCGCTATGGCTACACCTTC
TRBJ1-1,TRBV29-1,TRBD1,14,few,CSGGQGFLNTEAFF,TGCAGCGGAGGACAGGGCTTCTTAAACACTGAAGCTTTCTTT
TRBJ1-2,TRBV7-2,-,14,-,CASSSTGSVGGYTF,TGTGCCAGCAGCTCCACAGGGTCGGTGGGCGGCTACACCTTC
TRBJ2-1,TRBV2,-,11,few,CASSVAFDQFF,TGTGCCAGCAGTGTGGCGTTTGATCAGTTCTTC
TRBJ2-5,TRBV10-3,TRBD1,16,many,CAISESNRGLSETQYF,TGTGCCATCAGTGAGTCCAACAGGGGGCTGTCCGAGACCCAGTACTTC
TRBJ2-4,TRBV20-1,-,14,many,CSARPLGPKNIQYF,TGCAGTGCTAGACCCCTGGGGCCCAAAAACATTCAGTACTTC